This TCR beta chain is drawn from a study of cytomegalovirus exposure and HLA in healthy donors. The study ran its PCR with 60 Vbeta and 13 Jbeta primers. Repertoires were generated with immunoSEQ multiplex PCR, while TCRdb's copy carries only in-frame clones and drops some. The table shows over 150,000 clones, with about four fifths occurring only once. As concerns this clone: The antigen is unknown.

Study conclusions and caveats: In a later analysis, most CMV-associated TCR beta chains appeared HLA-restricted. Later analysis found that TCR beta chains associated with HLA were more clonally expanded than other, equally common chains.

Trimming took 6 bases from V and 7 from J; bases not matched to a gene: 10. CDR1 and CDR2 (germline): MGHRA, YSYEKL. The length of the CDR3 is 14 residues. Sample: PBMCs. The chain joins TRBV4-1 to TRBJ1-1, with 8 bases fitting TRBD1. The receptor comes from a boy between 2 and 15 years old in good health and CMV-seronegative. As DNA, the CDR3 is TGCGCCAGCAGGCAACCGGGACAGGCCTTTGAAGCTTTCTTT. Residues: CASRQPGQAFEAFF.